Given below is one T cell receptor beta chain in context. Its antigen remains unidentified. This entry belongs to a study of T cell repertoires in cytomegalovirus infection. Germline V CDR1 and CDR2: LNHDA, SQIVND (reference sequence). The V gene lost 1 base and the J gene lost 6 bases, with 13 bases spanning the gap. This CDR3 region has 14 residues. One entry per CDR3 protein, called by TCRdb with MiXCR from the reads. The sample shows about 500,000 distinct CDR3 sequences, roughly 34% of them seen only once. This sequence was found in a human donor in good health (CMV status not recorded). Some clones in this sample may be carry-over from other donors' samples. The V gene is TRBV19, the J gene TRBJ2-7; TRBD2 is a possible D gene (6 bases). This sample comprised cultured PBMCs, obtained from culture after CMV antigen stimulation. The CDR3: CASSIVAGSGEQYF. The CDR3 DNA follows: TGTGCCAGTAGTATAGTGGCGGGGTCTGGCGAGCAGTACTTC.